This record looks at one TCR beta chain sequence and its context. Its specificity is unknown. This entry comes from a study of breast tumors, draining lymph nodes, adjacent tissues. Findings and caveats of the study: Most tumor T cells seemingly derive from lymph node, then expand in tumor.

With 3 bases removed from V and 6 bases from J, the gap between germline ends came to 12 bases. This CDR3 spans 15 amino acids. Germline V CDR1 and CDR2: KGHSH, LQKENI. Each CDR3 protein gets one entry after TCRdb re-called the multiplex PCR reads with MiXCR. The sample carries tens of thousands of distinct CDR3 sequences, roughly 50% recorded once. The chain uses TRBV18 and TRBJ1-6; D unresolved. The sequence was obtained from a female donor with breast cancer. Some clones in this sample may be carry-over from other donors' samples. Material for sequencing was breast tumor tissue. The CDR3 coding sequence is TGTGCCAGCTCACCGAGGGCCCAGGCTAATTCACCCCTCCACTTT. Amino acids: CASSPRAQANSPLHF.